Following are 14 T cell receptor beta chains from one sample sequenced in a study of tumor-infiltrating lymphocytes in localized non-small cell lung cancer. Method: immunoSEQ multiplex PCR; TCRdb's copy keeps in-frame clones and lacks some. The top ten clones hold about 9.4% of a sample with 7,500 to 9,500 clones, around 81% of them seen once. The sequencing input was uninvolved lung tissue not adjacent to the tumor. These receptor sequences come from a human donor with non-small cell lung cancer.

The chain recombines TRBV4-2 with TRBJ2-5, with D unresolved. Deletions cut 0 bases from V and 4 bases from J, with 9 bases between. CDR3 length equals 14 residues. Germline CDR1 LGHNA, CDR2 YNFKEQ. CDR3 residues: CASSQEVGLETQYF. The CDR3 nucleotides read TGTGCCAGCAGCCAAGAAGTCGGATTAGAGACCCAGTACTTC.

The chain uses TRBV13 and TRBJ2-2, with D uncertain. Trimming shortened V by 5 bases and J by 5 bases, and 12 bases separated the two germline ends. This CDR3 is built from 14 residues. Germline lookup yields CDR1 PRHDT and CDR2 FYEKMQ (reference sequence). The DNA for the CDR3 is TGTGCCAGCAGCACGGACGGCTTTACCGGGGAGCTGTTTTTT. Translation gives CASSTDGFTGELFF. Full variable domain (missing parts from reference TRBV13 and TRBJ2-2): AAGVIQSPRHLIKEKRETATLKCYPIPRHDTVYWYQQGPGQDPQFLISFYEKMQSDKGSIPDRFSAQQFSDYHSELNMSSLELGDSALYFCASSTDGFTGELFFGEGSRLTVL.

The genes are TRBV5-1 and TRBJ1-1, with 8 bases lining up with TRBD1. The length of the CDR3 is 12 residues. Germline V gene lookup returns CDR1 SGHRS and CDR2 YFSETQ. V lost 4 bases, J lost 8 bases, and 4 bases stayed unmatched. This CDR3 is CASSAGQGEAFF. Written as DNA, the CDR3 is TGCGCCAGCAGCGCCGGACAGGGAGAAGCTTTCTTT.

The V and J genes are TRBV6-6 and TRBJ2-1; 9 positions match TRBD2. The trim removed 8 bases at V and 10 bases at J, leaving 12 bases unmatched. This CDR3 contains 14 residues. The germline V gene has CDR1 MNHNY and CDR2 SVGAGI (reference sequence). As DNA, the CDR3 is TGTGCCAGCTCCATCAAGGGACTAGCCAGCGAGCAGTTCTTC. Protein sequence: CASSIKGLASEQFF.

This clone was seen a handful of times. The chain employs TRBV27 and TRBJ2-7, with 7 positions matching TRBD1. This CDR3 has 15 residues. Germline V lookup: CDR1 MNHEY, CDR2 SMNVEV (reference sequence). With 5 bases clipped from V and 0 bases from J, the junction kept 7 bases outside the gene matches. The CDR3 nucleotides are TGTGCCAGCAGTCGACAGGGCGTTAGCTCCTACGAGCAGTACTTC. It translates to CASSRQGVSSYEQYF.

The chain combines TRBV5-1 with TRBJ2-7, with 10 nucleotides matching TRBD2. CDR1 SGHRS and CDR2 YFSETQ come from the germline V gene. V shed 3 bases and J 3 bases; nucleotides not matched to a gene: 12. The CDR3 extends over 17 amino acids. The chain's CDR3 is CASSYGTSDIGLYEQYF. The CDR3 nucleotides are TGCGCCAGCAGCTACGGGACTAGCGACATCGGGCTCTACGAGCAGTACTTC.

The chain recombines TRBV15 with TRBJ1-4; 7 bases match TRBD1. From germline, CDR1 is LNHNV and CDR2 YYDKDF (reference sequence). This CDR3 comprises 15 residues. The V and J ends lost 6 bases and 6 bases, in that order; junction bases with no gene match: 10. The CDR3 bases are TGTGCCACCAGGCCCCAGGGGACAGCGGATGAAAAACTGTTTTTT. It is translated as CATRPQGTADEKLFF.

The CDR3 region is CASSGTSGLNEQFF. Written as DNA, the CDR3 is TGCGCCAGCAGCGGGACTAGCGGGTTAAATGAGCAGTTCTTC. The V call is TRBV5-1, the J call TRBJ2-1, with 12 bases that match TRBD2. The CDR3 totals 14 residues. Germline CDR1 and CDR2: SGHRS and YFSETQ. V shed 4 bases, J shed 7 bases, and the junction held 3 bases outside the gene matches.

The rearrangement joins TRBV11-3 to TRBJ2-1, with D maybe TRBD2 (5 bases). Deletions cut 3 bases from V and 5 bases from J, with 14 bases between. The CDR3 is made up of 15 amino acids. Per germline, CDR1 SGHNT and CDR2 YENEEA. CDR3 nucleotide sequence: TGTGCCAGCAGCTTGGCTAGCCAGAGAAACAATGAGCAGTTCTTC. Translating gives CASSLASQRNNEQFF.

This clone appeared once. The chain has TRBV6-6 and TRBJ1-3, with unresolved D. The V end lost 5 bases, the J end lost 2 bases, and 7 bases lay between the germline ends. Per the germline V gene, CDR1 is MNHNY and CDR2 is SVGAGI (reference sequence). This CDR3 region has 13 residues. In nucleotides, the CDR3 is TGTGCCAGCAGTCAGCTCGCTGGAAACACCATATATTTT. It encodes CASSQLAGNTIYF.

The gene calls are TRBV11-3 and TRBJ2-1, with 7 bases that match TRBD1. The CDR3 runs 13 residues. Germline V gene sequence: CDR1 SGHNT, CDR2 YENEEA. J lost 9 bases, V lost 1 base, and 3 bases had no gene match. The CDR3 coding sequence is TGTGCCAGCAGCTTAGGAAACAGGGGTGAGCAGTTCTTC. Its translation is CASSLGNRGEQFF.

The rearrangement uses TRBV2 and TRBJ2-3, with no clear D. The CDR3 is 13 amino acids. Germline CDR1 reads SNHLY; CDR2 reads FYNNEI. Trimming shortened V by 8 bases and J by 7 bases, and 16 bases separated the two germline ends. The CDR3 DNA is TGTGCCAGCTTATGGGCCAGGAGATATACGCAGTATTTT. It specifies CASLWARRYTQYF.

The chain has TRBV10-3 and TRBJ2-7; D possibly matches TRBD1 or TRBD2 (5 bases each). Trimming took 8 bases from V and 3 from J, leaving 14 bases between them. Per germline, CDR1 ENHRY and CDR2 SYGVKD. This CDR3 is built from 13 residues. The CDR3 region is CAIARDAFYEQYF. CDR3 coding DNA: TGTGCCATCGCCCGGGACGCGTTCTACGAGCAGTACTTC.

The V and J genes are TRBV7-9 and TRBJ1-3, with D tentatively TRBD1 (5 bases). The CDR3 covers 15 residues. V shed 6 bases and J shed 2 bases, with 14 bases lying between them. Germline V CDR1 and CDR2: SEHNR, FQNEAQ (reference sequence). In nucleotides, the CDR3 is TGTGCCAGCAGTCAAAGGGGTTTGGCTGGAAACACCATATATTTT. It codes for CASSQRGLAGNTIYF. Combining the CDR3 with reference TRBV7-9 and TRBJ1-3 gives the whole variable domain DTGVSQNPRHKITKRGQNVTFRCDPISEHNRLYWYRQTLGQGPEFLTYFQNEAQLEKSRLLSDRFSAERPKGSFSTLEIQRTEQGDSAMYLCASSQRGLAGNTIYFGEGSWLTVV.